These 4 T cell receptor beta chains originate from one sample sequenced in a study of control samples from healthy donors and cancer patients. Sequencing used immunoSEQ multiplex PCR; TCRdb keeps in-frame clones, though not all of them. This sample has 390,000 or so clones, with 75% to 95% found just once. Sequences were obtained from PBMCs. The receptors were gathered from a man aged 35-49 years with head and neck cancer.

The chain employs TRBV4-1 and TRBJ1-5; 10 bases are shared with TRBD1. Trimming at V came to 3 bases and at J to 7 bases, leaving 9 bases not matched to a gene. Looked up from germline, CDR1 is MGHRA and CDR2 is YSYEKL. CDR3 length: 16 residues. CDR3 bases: TGCGCCAGCAGCCAGGGGACAGGGGAATACGGACAGCCCCAGCATTTT. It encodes CASSQGTGEYGQPQHF.

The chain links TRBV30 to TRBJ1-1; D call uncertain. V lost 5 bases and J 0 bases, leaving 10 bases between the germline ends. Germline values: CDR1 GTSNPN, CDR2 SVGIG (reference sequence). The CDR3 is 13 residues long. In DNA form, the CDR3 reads TGTGCCTGGGCCGGGCAGGTGAACACTGAAGCTTTCTTT. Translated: CAWAGQVNTEAFF. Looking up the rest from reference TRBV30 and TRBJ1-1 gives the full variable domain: SQTIHQWPATLVQPVGSPLSLECTVEGTSNPNLYWYRQAAGRGLQLLFYSVGIGQISSEVPQNLSASRPQDRQFILSSKKLLLSDSGFYLCAWAGQVNTEAFFGQGTRLTVV.

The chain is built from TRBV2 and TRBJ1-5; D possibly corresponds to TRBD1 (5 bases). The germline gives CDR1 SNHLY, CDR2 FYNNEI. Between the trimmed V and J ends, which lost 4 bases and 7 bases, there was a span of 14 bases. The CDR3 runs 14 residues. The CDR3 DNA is TGTGCCAGCAGTGCCCAGGGTAAAGGCCAGCCCCAGCATTTT. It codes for CASSAQGKGQPQHF. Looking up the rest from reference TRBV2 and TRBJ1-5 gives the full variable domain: EPEVTQTPSHQVTQMGQEVILRCVPISNHLYFYWYRQILGQKVEFLVSFYNNEISEKSEIFDDQFSVERPDGSNFTLKIRSTKLEDSAMYFCASSAQGKGQPQHFGDGTRLSIL.

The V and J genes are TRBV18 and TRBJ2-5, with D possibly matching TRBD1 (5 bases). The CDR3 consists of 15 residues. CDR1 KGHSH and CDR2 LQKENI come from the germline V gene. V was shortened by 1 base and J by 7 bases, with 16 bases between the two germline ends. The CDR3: CASSPLFRQGLTQYF. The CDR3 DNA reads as TGTGCCAGCTCACCACTATTTCGTCAGGGCTTGACCCAGTACTTC.